This T cell receptor beta chain is drawn from a study of CD8+ T cells in alopecia areata. This clone came up a few times. Stated treatment: oral pan-JAK inhibitor, 5-10 mg twice daily. Germline lookup yields CDR1 LGHNA and CDR2 YSLEER. The CDR3 extends over 14 amino acids. Between the trimmed V and J ends, which lost 4 bases and 4 bases, there was a span of 12 bases. cDNA serving as the sequencing template came from extracted, reverse transcribed RNA. Measured with immunoSEQ multiplex PCR; TCRdb has only the in-frame clones, and not every one. This sample has 90,000 or so clones, with about 40% found just once.

The receptor was derived from a human donor with alopecia areata. V usage is TRBV4-3 and J usage is TRBJ2-3, with a weak D call TRBD1 (7 bases). The sequencing here drew on CD8+ T cells sorted from blood, taken at week 24, from a patient treated with tofacitinib. Written as DNA, the CDR3 is TGCGCCAGCAGCCCAGGGGGGAGATCAGATACGCAGTATTTT. This sequence encodes CASSPGGRSDTQYF.